The 11 T cell receptor beta chains presented below share a single source sample, sequenced in a study of blood T cell repertoires in COVID-19. Measured with immunoSEQ multiplex PCR; TCRdb has only the in-frame clones, and not every one. The sample holds 100,000 to 150,000 clones, 88% seen once. The sample was peripheral blood. These receptors all stem from a human donor in a cohort sampled during active COVID-19.

The chain combines TRBV3-1 (or the pseudogene TRBV3-2) with TRBJ2-1; D is undetermined. This CDR3 has 14 residues. Germline-derived CDR1 and CDR2 are LGHDT and YNNKEL (reference sequence). Trimming removed 3 bases at V and 4 bases at J, with 10 bases between. The CDR3 DNA follows: TGTGCCAGCAGCCAGATAACTGGTTACAATGAGCAGTTCTTC. Translating it yields CASSQITGYNEQFF.

The chain is built from TRBV10-2 and TRBJ2-3; the D gene is possibly TRBD2 (6 bases). With 5 bases removed from V and 10 bases from J, the gap between germline ends came to 16 bases. Germline-derived CDR1 and CDR2 are WSHSY and SAAADI. CDR3 length: 13 residues. CDR3 in amino acids: CASSLDPSDAQYF. CDR3 DNA: TGCGCCAGCAGTCTGGACCCTAGCGATGCGCAGTATTTT.

Details on this clone: The same CDR3 can be traced to other DNA sequences in this sample. This chain connects TRBV10-1 to TRBJ1-4; 10 nucleotides agree with TRBD1. V shed 6 bases, J shed 4 bases, and the junction held 11 bases outside the gene matches. Germline V gene lookup returns CDR1 WNHNN and CDR2 SYGVQD (reference sequence). CDR3 length: 17 residues. Here the CDR3 reads CASRGTGVRPINEKLFF. The CDR3 DNA is TGCGCCAGCAGAGGGACAGGGGTTCGCCCAATTAATGAAAAACTGTTTTTT.

The DNA of the CDR3 is TGTGCCAGCAGCTTAGGACAGGGAGCCGTCTATGGCTACACCTTC. Protein sequence: CASSLGQGAVYGYTF. V and J are TRBV11-2 and TRBJ1-2; TRBD1 matches at 7 bases. V trimming: 1 base; J trimming: 4 bases; junction bases outside the gene matches: 6. The CDR3 runs 15 residues. The V gene's germline CDR1 is SGHAT and CDR2 FQNNGV.

This sequence joins TRBV27 and TRBJ2-3, with 7 bases fitting TRBD1. Germline V gene lookup returns CDR1 MNHEY and CDR2 SMNVEV (reference sequence). The CDR3 has 16 amino acids. V lost 4 bases to trimming and J lost 5 bases; unmatched junction nucleotides: 12. CDR3 nucleotides: TGTGCCAGCAGTTCTAGATTGGGACAGCGACTAGATACGCAGTATTTT. Translating gives CASSSRLGQRLDTQYF.

The rearrangement links TRBV11-3 to TRBJ2-1, with TRBD2 identical over 9 bases. With V trimmed by 5 bases and J by 4 bases, 3 bases remained unmatched. CDR3 length: 14 residues. In germline, CDR1 is SGHNT, CDR2 YENEEA. Here the CDR3 reads CASSPSGGYNEQFF. The DNA for the CDR3 is TGTGCCAGCAGCCCCAGCGGGGGGTACAATGAGCAGTTCTTC.

The chain links TRBV11-2 to TRBJ2-1, with TRBD2 matching 11 bases. The germline V gene encodes CDR1 SGHAT and CDR2 FQNNGV. CDR3 length equals 18 residues. The V gene end was trimmed by 4 bases and the J gene end by 3 bases; junction bases not matched to a gene: 11. This CDR3 reads CASSSQSIAGGRYNEQFF. DNA for the CDR3: TGTGCCAGCAGCTCCCAAAGTATAGCGGGAGGGCGCTACAATGAGCAGTTCTTC.

The CDR3 loop reads CASSLDRRTGYGEQYF. The CDR3 DNA reads as TGCGCCAGCAGCTTGGACCGGCGGACAGGGTACGGCGAGCAGTACTTC. The J gene is TRBJ2-7, the V gene TRBV5-1; TRBD1 agrees at 8 bases. CDR1 SGHRS and CDR2 YFSETQ come from the germline V gene. The V gene end was trimmed by 0 bases and the J gene end by 6 bases; junction bases not matched to a gene: 11. The length of the CDR3 is 16 residues.

V is TRBV16 and J is TRBJ1-5, with D possibly being TRBD1 (5 bases). Germline CDR1 and CDR2: KGHSY and FQNENV. This CDR3 spans 14 amino acids. V shed 3 bases and J shed 0 bases, with 6 bases lying between them. CDR3 in DNA: TGTGCCAGCAGCCAGGGACTTAGCAATCAGCCCCAGCATTTT. It encodes CASSQGLSNQPQHF.

This clone has only one observation. The CDR3 here is CASSQFDTNYGYTF. In DNA form, the CDR3 reads TGTGCCAGCAGCCAATTTGACACGAATTATGGCTACACCTTC. The rearrangement links TRBV3-1 (or the pseudogene TRBV3-2) to TRBJ1-2, with no clear D. V lost 2 bases to trimming and J lost 5 bases, with 12 bases between them. The CDR3 has 14 amino acids. The germline CDR1 and CDR2 sequences are LGHDT and YNNKEL (reference sequence).

Only one count was recorded for this clone. This chain connects TRBV9 to TRBJ1-2, with TRBD1 identical over 7 bases. Unmatched junction bases numbered 8, after V lost 1 base and J lost 5 bases. From germline, CDR1 is SGDLS and CDR2 YYNGEE. The CDR3 sequence is 15 residues long. The CDR3 spells CASSVRRDSQYGYTF. The CDR3 bases are TGTGCCAGCAGCGTAAGACGGGACAGTCAATATGGCTACACCTTC.